These 29 T cell receptor beta chains originate from one sample sequenced in a study of cytomegalovirus exposure and HLA in healthy donors. A multiplex PCR was run with 60 Vbeta primers and 13 Jbeta primers. The data were produced by immunoSEQ multiplex PCR, yet TCRdb's version contains in-frame clones alone and is incomplete. Counted here are about 110,000 clones, around 74% occurring once; the ten biggest clones make up around 13%. Sequenced: PBMCs. Every receptor here comes from a woman between 40 and 50 years old in good health and CMV-seropositive.

The V call is TRBV6-6, the J call TRBJ1-4; D possibly corresponds to TRBD1 (5 bases). CDR1 and CDR2 from the germline V gene are MNHNY and SVGAGI (reference sequence). Trimming removed 6 bases at V and 4 bases at J, with 12 bases between. This CDR3 contains 14 residues. CDR3 nucleotides: TGTGCCAGCAGGGACGACAGCTTTAATGAAAAACTGTTTTTT. Translating gives CASRDDSFNEKLFF.

This chain joins TRBV4-2 and TRBJ2-5, with a tentative D call TRBD2 (5 bases). The germline V and J ends were trimmed by 2 bases and 5 bases, with 9 bases remaining between them. Germline lookup yields CDR1 LGHNA and CDR2 YNFKEQ. This CDR3 comprises 13 residues. CDR3 protein: CASSQRGSETQYF. The DNA for the CDR3 is TGTGCCAGCAGCCAACGAGGGAGTGAGACCCAGTACTTC.

The genes are TRBV19 and TRBJ1-2; a weak D match, TRBD1 (5 bases). The CDR3 contains 15 residues. From germline, CDR1 is LNHDA and CDR2 SQIVND (reference sequence). V was cut by 0 bases and J by 2 bases, with 10 bases left in between. The chain's CDR3 is CASSIDRGENYGYTF. CDR3 bases: TGTGCCAGTAGTATAGATCGGGGGGAGAACTATGGCTACACCTTC.

This clone was seen a single time. The gene calls are TRBV7-9 and TRBJ1-5; no reliable D call. Germline V gene sequence: CDR1 SEHNR, CDR2 FQNEAQ (reference sequence). Trimming left V 5 bases short and J 7 bases short, with 9 bases between. CDR3 length equals 12 residues. The CDR3 DNA follows: TGTGCCAGCAGCCCGGAGGGACAGCCCCAGCATTTT. Protein product: CASSPEGQPQHF.

This sequence joins TRBV7-6 and TRBJ2-1; 12 bases map to TRBD2. V shed 5 bases and J 12 bases; nucleotides not matched to a gene: 8. Looked up from germline, CDR1 is SGHVS and CDR2 is FNYEAQ. The CDR3 loop spans 14 amino acids. The CDR3 region has the DNA TGTGCCAGCAGCGAAGGGACTAGCGGGTCCGGGCAGTTCTTC. Its protein is CASSEGTSGSGQFF.

This clone was observed a handful of times. The chain has TRBV2 and TRBJ1-5, with D perhaps TRBD1 (5 bases). The CDR3 consists of 14 residues. Trimming took off 3 bases at V and 5 bases at J, with 11 bases between the two ends. CDR1 is SNHLY, CDR2 FYNNEI, per germline. The CDR3 reads CASSEGQGYQPQHF. CDR3 DNA sequence: TGTGCCAGCAGTGAGGGGCAGGGTTATCAGCCCCAGCATTTT.

This rearrangement joins TRBV5-4 to TRBJ1-3, with D hard to call. This CDR3 is built from 20 residues. V lost 3 bases and J lost 3, with 28 bases in between. Germline assignment: CDR1 SGHNT and CDR2 YYREEE (reference sequence). CDR3 residues: CASSYRTAVYMAEGGNTIYF. CDR3 nucleotides: TGTGCCAGCAGCTACCGGACTGCGGTCTACATGGCGGAGGGTGGAAACACCATATATTTT.

This clone was recorded many times. The rearrangement joins TRBV19 to TRBJ1-6, with D possibly matching TRBD1 (5 bases). The CDR3 spans 14 residues. Germline CDR1 reads LNHDA; CDR2 reads SQIVND (reference sequence). Between the trimmed V and J ends, which lost 5 bases and 10 bases, there was a span of 15 bases. The chain's CDR3 is CASSGAVEYSPLHF. DNA of the CDR3: TGTGCCAGTAGTGGGGCGGTCGAGTACTCACCCCTCCACTTT.

The rearrangement links TRBV6-8 to TRBJ2-2, with D tentatively TRBD2 (7 bases). V lost 0 bases, J lost 6 bases, and 14 bases lay in between. The length of the CDR3 is 16 residues. Germline CDR1 MNHGY, CDR2 SAAAGT. DNA of the CDR3: TGTGCCAGCAGTTACTCGGGGGGGCCATCTGCCGGGGAGCTGTTTTTT. Translating gives CASSYSGGPSAGELFF.

This clone has only a few counts. V usage is TRBV29-1 and J usage is TRBJ2-7, with a tentative D call TRBD1 (6 bases). With 3 bases removed from V and 5 bases from J, the gap between germline ends came to 26 bases. CDR3 length equals 17 residues. In germline, CDR1 is SQVTM, CDR2 ANQGSEA. CDR3 DNA sequence: TGCAGCGTTGACATTGAGGGGGTGAGTTTGAGGTGGGACGAGCAGTACTTC. Residues: CSVDIEGVSLRWDEQYF.

The chain joins TRBV9 to TRBJ1-4; TRBD1 agrees at 8 bases. The CDR3 covers 16 residues. The ends lost 4 bases at V and 2 bases at J; junction bases unmatched: 7. CDR1 and CDR2 (germline): SGDLS, YYNGEE. As DNA, the CDR3 is TGTGCCAGCAGCTCTCAGGGGGCGCGGACTAATGAAAAACTGTTTTTT. It translates to CASSSQGARTNEKLFF.

This chain links TRBV23-1 with TRBJ1-1; D is undetermined. TRBV23-1 is assigned to the ORF class and has an uncertain function. CDR3 length: 14 residues. V gave up 1 base and J gave up 0 bases, with 6 bases separating them. The CDR3 DNA reads as TGCGCCAGCAGTCAATTAGAAGTGAACACTGAAGCTTTCTTT. It translates to CASSQLEVNTEAFF.

The sample holds a few counts of this clone. The DNA of the CDR3 is TGTGCCAGCAGTGCACAGGGGGGTAACAATCAGCCCCAGCATTTT. Protein: CASSAQGGNNQPQHF. This chain uses TRBV6-1 with TRBJ1-5, with 8 bases aligning to TRBD1. J lost 3 bases, V lost 4 bases, and 5 bases had no gene match. From germline, CDR1 is MNHNS and CDR2 SASEGT. The CDR3 has 15 residues.

There are a few counts of this clone. The chain carries TRBV29-1 and TRBJ1-5; D uncertain. V was trimmed by 7 bases and J by 7 bases, leaving 14 bases between them. The CDR3 contains 12 residues. CDR1 is SQVTM and CDR2 is ANQGSEA in the germline V gene. CDR3 protein: CSAGDPPQPQHF. In DNA, the CDR3 is TGCAGCGCGGGAGACCCCCCGCAGCCCCAGCATTTT.

The gene calls are TRBV13 and TRBJ2-3; the match to TRBD2 covers 11 bases. Trimming cost V 5 bases and J 4 bases; bases outside gene matches: 8. This CDR3 is built from 16 residues. CDR1 PRHDT and CDR2 FYEKMQ come from the germline V gene (reference sequence). Here the CDR3 DNA reads TGTGCCAGCAGCACGGTAGCGGGGGGGTGGGCAGATACGCAGTATTTT. It encodes CASSTVAGGWADTQYF.

The gene calls are TRBV30 and TRBJ2-2, with 7 bases fitting TRBD1. CDR1 and CDR2 from the germline V gene are GTSNPN and SVGIG (reference sequence). The J segment lost 5 bases and the V segment lost 8 bases, leaving 8 bases of the junction unmatched. This CDR3 region has 13 residues. CDR3 DNA: TGTGCCGGTATGGGACAGCTTACCGGGGAGCTGTTTTTT. Protein: CAGMGQLTGELFF.

J is TRBJ1-1 and V is TRBV19; 7 nucleotides align to TRBD1. The germline V gene has CDR1 LNHDA and CDR2 SQIVND (reference sequence). V was pared by 5 bases and J by 0 bases, with 9 bases of the junction left unmatched. This CDR3 has 16 amino acids. The chain's CDR3 is CASSLNQGQLNTEAFF. In nucleotides, the CDR3 is TGTGCCAGTAGTCTAAACCAGGGACAGTTGAACACTGAAGCTTTCTTT.

The sample holds a few counts of this clone. The V and J genes are TRBV4-1 and TRBJ1-3; D call uncertain. Trimming took off 4 bases at V and 4 bases at J, with 14 bases between the two ends. CDR1 MGHRA and CDR2 YSYEKL come from the germline V gene. The CDR3 has 15 amino acids. The CDR3 DNA reads TGCGCCAGCAGCCGGAGGCCAGTGGAAGGAAACACCATATATTTT. Translation: CASSRRPVEGNTIYF.

V is TRBV30 and J is TRBJ2-7, with D perhaps TRBD2 (5 bases). CDR3 length equals 16 residues. V was cut by 3 bases and J by 1 base, with 19 bases left in between. Germline-derived CDR1 and CDR2 are GTSNPN and SVGIG (reference sequence). This CDR3 reads CAWSRGVGVHSYEQYF. The CDR3 nucleotides read TGTGCCTGGAGCCGGGGTGTGGGCGTTCATTCCTACGAGCAGTACTTC.

The CDR3 bases are TGCGCCAGCAGTAACATCCAGGAAGCTTTCTTT. Its translation is CASSNIQEAFF. This sequence joins TRBV5-1 and TRBJ1-1; D call uncertain. The CDR3 length is 11 residues. CDR1 is SGHRS, CDR2 YFSETQ, per germline. Trimming shortened V by 5 bases and J by 8 bases, and 10 bases separated the two germline ends.

V and J are TRBV5-1 and TRBJ2-7; a weak D match, TRBD1 (5 bases). Germline assignment: CDR1 SGHRS and CDR2 YFSETQ. This CDR3 comprises 15 residues. V dropped 3 bases and J dropped 3 bases, with 16 bases sitting between them. The CDR3 DNA is TGCGCCAGCAGCTACAACGGGCAGGGTGGCTACGAGCAGTACTTC. Translating gives CASSYNGQGGYEQYF.

This clone was observed a handful of times. The V gene is TRBV5-1, the J gene TRBJ2-5; possibly TRBD2 for D (5 bases). The J call may be wrong; the DNA end is better matched by TRBJ2-7. CDR3 length: 15 amino acids. The germline gives CDR1 SGHRS, CDR2 YFSETQ. CDR3 sequence (DNA): TGCGCCAGCAGCAATCTTCCCGGGGAGACCTACGAGCAGTACTTC. This translates into CASSNLPGETYEQYF.

The chain's CDR3 is CASNPGQGSTGELFF. The CDR3 region has the DNA TGCGCCAGCAACCCTGGGCAGGGGAGCACCGGGGAGCTGTTTTTT. The chain employs TRBV5-1 and TRBJ2-2, with D possibly TRBD1 on 6 matching bases. CDR3 length: 15 residues. CDR1 and CDR2 (germline): SGHRS, YFSETQ. The ends were cut back, 6 bases at V and 4 bases at J, with 16 bases in the middle.

The chain has TRBV5-6 and TRBJ1-2; D perhaps matches TRBD1 (6 bases). The CDR3 covers 15 residues. Trimming left V 3 bases short and J 2 bases short, with 14 bases between. CDR1 is SGHDT, CDR2 YYEEEE, per germline. The DNA of the CDR3 is TGTGCCAGCAGCTCCTCTTACAGGGCCAACTATGGCTACACCTTC. The encoded protein is CASSSSYRANYGYTF.

The chain has TRBV6-1 and TRBJ2-7; maybe TRBD2 (6 bases). The CDR3 totals 14 residues. Trimming left V 7 bases short and J 0 bases short, with 13 bases between. Per germline, CDR1 MNHNS and CDR2 SASEGT. The CDR3, as DNA: TGTGCCAGCACTGGTCGGAGGGCCTCCTACGAGCAGTACTTC. Its translation: CASTGRRASYEQYF.

The chain uses TRBV7-9 and TRBJ1-2, with D maybe TRBD1 (6 bases). Trimming shortened V by 1 base and J by 8 bases, and 17 bases separated the two germline ends. Germline V CDR1 and CDR2: SEHNR, FQNEAQ (reference sequence). This CDR3 comprises 15 residues. The CDR3 DNA sequence: TGTGCCAGCAGCTTAGAAACGGGACACATGGGGGGCTACACCTTC. Its protein product is CASSLETGHMGGYTF.

The chain joins TRBV6-5 to TRBJ1-2; 8 positions agree with TRBD1. The V gene end was trimmed by 0 bases and the J gene end by 3 bases; junction bases not matched to a gene: 3. Germline V CDR1 and CDR2: MNHEY, SVGAGI. This CDR3 is built from 15 residues. CDR3 in DNA: TGTGCCAGCAGTTACTCGTCAGGGGGCGACTATGGCTACACCTTC. Protein sequence: CASSYSSGGDYGYTF.

This clone was observed a handful of times. No conserved phenylalanine or tryptophan ends this CDR3, so it is likely a read error. The chain is built from TRBV4-1 and TRBJ1-2; D is possibly TRBD1 (5 bases). The ends were cut back, 1 base at V and 4 bases at J, with 7 bases in the middle. Germline lookup yields CDR1 MGHRA and CDR2 YSYEKL. This CDR3 has 13 amino acids. CDR3 nucleotides: TGCGCCAGCAGCCAAGCTCAGGGCTATGGCTACACCGTC. Translated, it gives CASSQAQGYGYTV.

The chain employs TRBV19 and TRBJ1-2; possible D gene TRBD1, 5 bases. Per germline, CDR1 LNHDA and CDR2 SQIVND (reference sequence). Trimming left V 9 bases short and J 2 bases short, with 13 bases between. The CDR3 is made up of 13 amino acids. The CDR3 loop is CASDRAGNYGYTF. The CDR3 DNA sequence: TGTGCCAGCGATCGGGCAGGGAACTATGGCTACACCTTC.